This T cell receptor beta chain emerged from a study of T cells in tumors after PD-1 blockade. Study as a whole: During anti-PD-1 treatment, some patients continued daily vismodegib 150 mg. Overall study results and limits: About 41% of tumor TCR clonotypes were also found in blood.

Concerning this clone itself: Its antigen remains unidentified.

Some clones are missing from TCRdb's copy, which holds only in-frame ones; the method was immunoSEQ multiplex PCR. The sample shows roughly 9,300 clones, approximately 65% of them seen only once. CDR1 is SGHRS, CDR2 YFSETQ, per germline. The CDR3 sequence is 15 residues long. V lost 6 bases to trimming and J lost 1 base, with 16 bases between them. The chain joins TRBV5-1 to TRBJ1-1; D unclear. Material: tumor tissue, obtained after anti-PD-1 treatment. This TCR derives from a human donor with basal cell carcinoma. This CDR3 reads CASTKREGGNTEAFF. CDR3 DNA: TGCGCCAGCACCAAAAGGGAGGGAGGGAACACTGAAGCTTTCTTT.